The 10 T cell receptor beta chains below were found in one sample sequenced in a study of cytomegalovirus exposure and HLA in healthy donors. With 60 Vbeta and 13 Jbeta primers, the PCR was carried out. Sequenced by immunoSEQ multiplex PCR; TCRdb stores in-frame clones only, minus some. The sample records approximately 120,000 clones, 76% being singletons. Material for sequencing was PBMCs. The receptors here all came from a man aged 50 to 59 in good health and CMV-seronegative.

The chain links TRBV5-1 to TRBJ2-1; D may be TRBD2 (7 bases). The CDR3 length is 16 residues. The ends were cut back, 0 bases at V and 2 bases at J, with 12 bases in the middle. Germline CDR1 reads SGHRS; CDR2 reads YFSETQ. The CDR3 bases are TGCGCCAGCAGCTTGGAAGGCGGGGGCCCCTACAATGAGCAGTTCTTC. Its protein is CASSLEGGGPYNEQFF.

The gene calls are TRBV28 and TRBJ1-3; D perhaps matches TRBD1 (6 bases). Trimming shortened V by 1 base and J by 4 bases, and 11 bases separated the two germline ends. The CDR3 contains 15 residues. CDR1 and CDR2 (germline): MDHEN, SYDVKM. The CDR3, as DNA: TGTGCCAGCAGTTTATATGGGACAAAGGGAAACACCATATATTTT. This codes for CASSLYGTKGNTIYF.

The chain has TRBV29-1 and TRBJ1-2; tentative D call: TRBD1 (5 bases). The germline V and J ends were trimmed by 6 bases and 2 bases, with 13 bases remaining between them. Germline assignment: CDR1 SQVTM and CDR2 ANQGSEA. This CDR3 has 13 residues. The CDR3 coding sequence is TGCAGCGTCCACACAGGATTCAACTATGGCTACACCTTC. It encodes CSVHTGFNYGYTF.

The rearrangement links TRBV6-6 to TRBJ1-1; D unclear. Deletions cut 6 bases from V and 3 bases from J, with 14 bases between. Germline assignment: CDR1 MNHNY and CDR2 SVGAGI (reference sequence). The CDR3 has 14 residues. The CDR3 sequence is CASRTGMGDTEAFF. The DNA of the CDR3 is TGTGCCAGCAGGACGGGGATGGGAGACACTGAAGCTTTCTTT.

This clone was observed a few times. V usage is TRBV5-8 and J usage is TRBJ1-5; D is uncertain. The CDR3 loop spans 14 amino acids. Germline V gene data show CDR1 as SGHTS and CDR2 as YDEGEE. V was pared by 5 bases and J by 0 bases, with 9 bases between. CDR3 residues: CASRLRGSNQPQHF. Written as DNA, the CDR3 is TGTGCCAGCAGATTACGGGGTAGCAATCAGCCCCAGCATTTT.

CDR3 DNA: TGTGCCAGCAGTCCCCACGGAGGCCGGGCGCCCAGCACAGATACGCAGTATTTT. This gives the protein CASSPHGGRAPSTDTQYF. The gene calls are TRBV7-8 and TRBJ2-3; a possible D gene is TRBD2 (5 bases). This CDR3 has 18 residues. V gave up 6 bases and J gave up 0 bases, with 22 bases separating them. The V gene's germline CDR1 is SGHVS and CDR2 FQNEAQ.

This chain links TRBV9 with TRBJ2-7; 8 positions agree with TRBD1. CDR3 length: 15 amino acids. The germline gives CDR1 SGDLS, CDR2 YYNGEE. The V and J ends lost 3 bases and 3 bases, in that order; junction bases with no gene match: 8. CDR3 region: CASSETPTGGYEQYF. CDR3 bases: TGTGCCAGCAGCGAAACCCCAACAGGGGGCTACGAGCAGTACTTC.

This clone was seen just once. The V call is TRBV7-8, the J call TRBJ1-2; D may be TRBD1 (6 bases). The V gene's germline CDR1 is SGHVS and CDR2 FQNEAQ. Trimming removed 6 bases at V and 8 bases at J, with 19 bases between. This CDR3 spans 14 amino acids. The CDR3 DNA reads as TGTGCCAGCAGAGGGAGGGACATTCGAGGAGGCTACACCTTC. Amino acids: CASRGRDIRGGYTF.

The V gene is TRBV5-1, the J gene TRBJ2-1, with D maybe TRBD1 (5 bases). This CDR3 is 13 amino acids long. CDR1 is SGHRS, CDR2 YFSETQ, per germline. Between the trimmed V and J ends, which lost 4 bases and 6 bases, there was a span of 11 bases. The CDR3 region is CASSLPQGNEQFF. The CDR3 bases are TGCGCCAGCAGCCTCCCCCAGGGCAATGAGCAGTTCTTC.

This chain joins TRBV11-2 and TRBJ1-1; TRBD1 might be the D (6 bases). Germline assignment: CDR1 SGHAT and CDR2 FQNNGV. Trimming took 5 bases from V and 4 from J, leaving 20 bases between them. This CDR3 region has 16 residues. The CDR3 sequence: CASSPGHSFEGTEAFF. The CDR3 region has the DNA TGTGCCAGCAGCCCGGGACATTCCTTTGAGGGCACTGAAGCTTTCTTT.